These 2 T cell receptor beta chains were sequenced from one sample in a study of T-cell reconstitution after alpha-beta-depleted transplantation in children. The TCRbeta library incorporated unique molecular identifiers. TCRdb analysed the PCR reads with MiXCR anew, one entry per CDR3 protein. The data contain 25,000 to 30,000 distinct CDR3 sequences, 5.5% to 7.5% of them singletons. The specimen was PBMCs, mostly from graft donor cells, collected 180 days after TCRalphabeta/CD19-depleted stem cell transplant. Every receptor here comes from a male patient younger than 18 who had a stem cell transplant for acute myeloid leukemia, so the T cells may come from the graft donor.

The V and J genes are TRBV6-8 and TRBJ2-7, with 13 bases matching TRBD2. The CDR3 sequence is 15 residues long. Germline loops: CDR1 MNHGY, CDR2 SAAAGT. Unmatched junction bases numbered 2, after V lost 6 bases and J lost 0 bases. CDR3 residues: CASSRTSGGSYEQYF. The CDR3, as DNA: TGTGCCAGCAGCAGGACTAGCGGGGGCTCCTACGAGCAGTACTTC.

This clonotype turned up a few times. The V call is TRBV6-5, the J call TRBJ1-2; 9 nucleotides match TRBD1. Germline assignment: CDR1 MNHEY and CDR2 SVGAGI. Germline trimming cut 2 bases from V and 7 bases from J; bases unmatched to any gene: 8. The CDR3 length is 15 residues. The CDR3 coding sequence is TGTGCCAGCAGTTACCTGGGGACAGGGATAGGTGGCTACACCTTC. Its translation: CASSYLGTGIGGYTF.